The rows below give T cell receptor beta chains drawn from one sample of a study of blood T cell repertoires in COVID-19. Profiling relied on immunoSEQ multiplex PCR, and the TCRdb table lists in-frame clones only, not all of them. Among roughly 280,000 clones listed, around 87% were seen once. Sequencing was done on a sample of peripheral blood. The receptors come from a woman in her sixties with COVID-19, enrolled during active disease. The CDR3 runs from the conserved cysteine through the conserved F or W. Each record gives: clone size, V gene, J gene, D gene, CDR3 DNA, CDR3 protein. D genes are given only for firm matches. Clone size is given for some rows only: seen once, a few or many times, or a class if the clone is expanded.

few,TRBV5-1,TRBJ2-1,.,TGCGCCAGCAGCTCGACTGTCGAGCAGTTCTTC,CASSSTVEQFF
.,TRBV6-5,TRBJ2-7,TRBD1,TGTGCCTGCCGGGACAGGGGTCACGAGCAGTACTTC,CACRDRGHEQYF
.,TRBV7-7,TRBJ1-3,.,TGTGCCAGCACCCCGCCCGCTGGGGGGGGGTCCGGAAACACCATATATTTT,CASTPPAGGGSGNTIYF
.,TRBV24-1,TRBJ2-5,TRBD2,TGTGCCACCAGTGACCCCAGAGGGAGGGCGAAAGAGACCCAGTACTTC,CATSDPRGRAKETQYF
.,TRBV6-1,TRBJ1-5,.,TGTGCCAGCAGTGAAAAGGGGGAGGGAAGTCAGCCCCAGCATTTT,CASSEKGEGSQPQHF
.,TRBV6-5,TRBJ1-1,TRBD1,TGTGCCAGCGGCCCCCCGGGACAGATGAACACTGAAGCTTTCTTT,CASGPPGQMNTEAFF
.,TRBV11-3,TRBJ1-1,TRBD1,TGTGCCAGCAGTTCGGACAGGGGGGAAGCTTTCTTT,CASSSDRGEAFF
.,TRBV7-3,TRBJ2-2,TRBD2,TGTGCCAGCAGCTCCCCTAGCGGGTTCGGGACCGGGGAGCTGTTTTTT,CASSSPSGFGTGELFF
.,TRBV7-9,TRBJ2-3,TRBD2,TGTGCCAGCAGCTTCGCTAGCGGGGGCACAGATACGCAGTATTTT,CASSFASGGTDTQYF
.,TRBV27,TRBJ2-1,.,TGTGCCAGCAGTCCCGGCCGGGGCAATGAGCAGTTCTTC,CASSPGRGNEQFF
.,TRBV7-6,TRBJ2-2,.,TGTGCCAGCAGCTTAGCCGGGACAAGAAACACCGGGGAGCTGTTTTTT,CASSLAGTRNTGELFF
.,TRBV27,TRBJ1-3,TRBD1,TGTGCCAGCAGTCGCCTCACGGGGACAGGGCGCAACACCATATATTTT,CASSRLTGTGRNTIYF
.,TRBV28,TRBJ2-7,.,TGTGCCAGCGGCCGGCTAGCGTTGTACGAGCAGTACTTC,CASGRLALYEQYF
.,TRBV3-1/TRBV3-2,TRBJ2-7,TRBD2,TGTGCCAGCAGGAGAGCGGGAGGATGCTCCTACGAGCAGTACTTC,CASRRAGGCSYEQYF
.,TRBV11-3,TRBJ1-5,.,TGTGCCAGCAGCCGATCTGCAGTTCTGAGCAATCAGCCCCAGCATTTT,CASSRSAVLSNQPQHF
.,TRBV19,TRBJ1-1,.,TGTGCCAGTAGTATAAAGATCGGGGTGGAAGCTTTCTTT,CASSIKIGVEAFF
.,TRBV29-1,TRBJ2-3,TRBD2,TGCAGCGCCGAGGGACGGGGGGACACAGATACGCAGTATTTT,CSAEGRGDTDTQYF
.,TRBV5-6,TRBJ2-1,TRBD1,TGTGCCAGCAGCCCGGACAGGGGAGCAACCTACAATGAGCAGTTCTTC,CASSPDRGATYNEQFF